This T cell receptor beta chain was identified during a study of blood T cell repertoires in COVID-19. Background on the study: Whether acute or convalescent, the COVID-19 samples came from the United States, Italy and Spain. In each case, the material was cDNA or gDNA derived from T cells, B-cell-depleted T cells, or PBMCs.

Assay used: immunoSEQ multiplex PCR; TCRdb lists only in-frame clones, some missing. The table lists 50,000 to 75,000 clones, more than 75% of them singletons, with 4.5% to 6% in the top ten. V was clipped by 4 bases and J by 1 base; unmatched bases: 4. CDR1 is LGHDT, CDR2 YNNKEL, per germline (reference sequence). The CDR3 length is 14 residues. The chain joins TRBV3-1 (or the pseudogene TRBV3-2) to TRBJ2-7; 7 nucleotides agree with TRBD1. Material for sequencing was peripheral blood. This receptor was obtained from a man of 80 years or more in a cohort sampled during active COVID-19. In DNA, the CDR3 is TGTGCCAGCAGCCCGACACAGGGGTCCTACGAGCAGTACTTC. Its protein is CASSPTQGSYEQYF.